This paragraph reports one T cell receptor beta chain. This CDR3 spans 15 amino acids. The V gene's germline CDR1 is SQVTM and CDR2 ANQGSEA. Deletions cut 3 bases from V and 6 bases from J, with 18 bases between. These data come from a study of OX40 agonist ivuxolimab in advanced cancers. Clones were sequenced by immunoSEQ multiplex PCR, and TCRdb holds only the in-frame ones, with some missing. The sample carries 65,000 to 70,000 clones, about 89% recorded once. The chain carries TRBV29-1 and TRBJ2-1, with D perhaps matching TRBD2 (6 bases). Sequenced material: CD4+ or CD8+ T cells sorted from blood, taken in a trial of the OX40 agonist ivuxolimab. The TCR was taken from an adult with an advanced solid tumor such as melanoma, head and neck, liver or kidney cancer. The CDR3, as DNA: TGCAGCGTTGAGAATTTCCGGGAGACTGCCAATGAGCAGTTCTTC. This encodes CSVENFRETANEQFF.